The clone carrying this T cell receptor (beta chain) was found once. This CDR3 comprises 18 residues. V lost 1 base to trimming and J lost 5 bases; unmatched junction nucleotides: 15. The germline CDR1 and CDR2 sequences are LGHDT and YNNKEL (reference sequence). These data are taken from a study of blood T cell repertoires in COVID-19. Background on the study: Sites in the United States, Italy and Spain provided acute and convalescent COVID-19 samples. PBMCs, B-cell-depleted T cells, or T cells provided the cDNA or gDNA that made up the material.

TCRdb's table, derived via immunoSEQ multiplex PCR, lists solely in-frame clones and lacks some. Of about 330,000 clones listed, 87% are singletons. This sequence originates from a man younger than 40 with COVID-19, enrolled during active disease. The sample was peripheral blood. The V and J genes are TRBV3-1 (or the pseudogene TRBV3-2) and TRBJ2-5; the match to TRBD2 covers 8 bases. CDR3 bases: TGTGCCAGCAGCCAAGTGGCCACGGGAGGGCGAGAGGGGGAGACCCAGTACTTC. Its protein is CASSQVATGGREGETQYF.